One and the same sample provided the 24 T cell receptor beta chains below, sequenced in a study of regulatory T cells in long-lasting Graves disease. As for time point: newly diagnosed GD, antithyroid drugs for less than 3 months. Generation of the TCR library employed RNA extracted from PBMCs. The authors built TCR beta libraries using iRepertoire HTBI primers and Arm-PCR of CDR3 regions. TCRdb called the multiplex PCR reads again in MiXCR, with one record for every CDR3 protein. Of a few hundred thousand distinct CDR3 sequences listed, about 11% are singletons. The same data also went into a second study, on T cells in Graves' hyperthyroidism and ophthalmopathy.

The sequences come from peripheral blood mononuclear cells (PBMCs), collected at new diagnosis, from a patient treated with antithyroid drugs. These receptor sequences come from a woman aged 18-30 years with Graves disease.

This sequence joins TRBV11-2 and TRBJ2-2, with D tentatively TRBD2 (5 bases). CDR1 and CDR2 from the germline V gene are SGHAT and FQNNGV. V gave up 4 bases and J gave up 6 bases, with 15 bases separating them. The CDR3 covers 15 residues. CDR3 nucleotide sequence: TGTGCCAGCAGCTCAATGTCGGGGTTGGCCGGGGAGCTGTTTTTT. Translating gives CASSSMSGLAGELFF. Full variable domain (remainder filled in from reference TRBV11-2 and TRBJ2-2): EAGVAQSPRYKIIEKRQSVAFWCNPISGHATLYWYQQILGQGPKLLIQFQNNGVVDDSQLPKDRFSAERLKGVDSTLKIQPAKLEDSAVYLCASSSMSGLAGELFFGEGSRLTVL.

This clonotype was seen many times. An end of the junction does not agree with germline; a read error may underlie this. V is TRBV7-2 and J is TRBJ2-3; 14 nucleotides line up with TRBD2. The CDR3 has 17 amino acids. In germline, CDR1 is SGHTA, CDR2 FQGNSA. CDR3 in DNA: TGCGCCAGCAGCCAGATGGGAGGACTAGCGGGAGGTAATACGCAGTATTTT. This codes for CASSQMGGLAGGNTQYF.

Ten or more counts support this clonotype. The J gene is TRBJ2-7, the V gene TRBV12-3 or TRBV12-4; TRBD1 matches 7 bases. This CDR3 comprises 12 residues. Trimming removed 5 bases from V and 5 bases from J; junction bases left unmatched: 3. CDR3 nucleotides: TGTGCCAGCAGTCCGACAGGGCACGAGCAGTACGTC. Its protein is CASSPTGHEQYV.

This chain joins TRBV24-1 and TRBJ2-1, with D possibly being TRBD1 (5 bases). Trimming removed 1 base from V and 15 bases from J, with 9 bases in between. Germline V CDR1 and CDR2: KGHDR, SFDVKD. This CDR3 is built from 11 residues. This CDR3 is CATSDFRVWFF. In DNA form, the CDR3 reads TGTGCCACCAGTGATTTCAGGGTATGGTTCTTC.

The V gene is TRBV7-2, the J gene TRBJ2-7, with TRBD2 matching over 13 bases. Trimming removed 4 bases from V and 3 bases from J; junction bases left unmatched: 9. The germline V gene encodes CDR1 SGHTA and CDR2 FQGNSA. The CDR3 spans 17 residues. Here the CDR3 DNA reads TGTGCCAGCAGCTCTACTAGCGGGAGGGCCGTCATCTACGAGCAGTACTTC. This gives the protein CASSSTSGRAVIYEQYF.

This clonotype came up many times. This chain links TRBV18 with TRBJ2-3, with D possibly TRBD2 on 6 matching bases. Trimming cost V 1 base and J 0 bases, with 11 bases left between them. CDR1 and CDR2 from the germline V gene are KGHSH and LQKENI. The length of the CDR3 is 16 residues. Here the CDR3 reads CASSPLKGTSTDTQYF. The CDR3 DNA sequence: TGTGCCAGCTCACCACTAAAGGGGACTAGCACAGATACGCAGTATTTT. The variable domain in full, completed from reference TRBV18 and TRBJ2-3, reads NAGVMQNPRHLVRRRGQEARLRCSPMKGHSHVYWYRQLPEEGLKFMVYLQKENIIDESGMPKERFSAEFPKEGPSILRIQQVVRGDSAAYFCASSPLKGTSTDTQYFGPGTRLTVL.

This clonotype was observed many times. The DNA for the CDR3 is TGTGCCACCACTAGCGGGAGGTTCACAGATACGCAGTATTTT. As protein: CATTSGRFTDTQYF. The V call is TRBV24-1, the J call TRBJ2-3; 11 bases agree with TRBD2. The CDR3 has 14 residues. Trimming removed 8 bases from V and 2 bases from J; junction bases left unmatched: 2. Germline values: CDR1 KGHDR, CDR2 SFDVKD.

This clonotype has a handful of counts. The chain couples TRBV7-8 to TRBJ1-1; D possibly corresponds to TRBD1 (5 bases). V was pared by 2 bases and J by 2 bases, with 15 bases between. The length of the CDR3 is 16 residues. Germline-derived CDR1 and CDR2 are SGHVS and FQNEAQ. The CDR3 region has the DNA TGTGCCAGCAGCTTACCGCAGGGAGAAACTAACACTGAAGCTTTCTTT. Translation: CASSLPQGETNTEAFF.

This clonotype was seen many times. This chain connects TRBV7-2 to TRBJ2-5, with D possibly matching TRBD2 (6 bases). The CDR3 is made up of 11 amino acids. V lost 2 bases and J 9 bases, leaving 7 bases between the germline ends. Germline loops: CDR1 SGHTA, CDR2 FQGNSA. CDR3 DNA sequence: TGTGCCAGCAGCTTAAGGGAGGCCCAGTACTTC. This gives the protein CASSLREAQYF.

This clonotype was seen many times. The rearrangement uses TRBV6-2 or TRBV6-3 and TRBJ2-7; 7 bases are a match to TRBD2. This CDR3 has 15 amino acids. Losses at the gene ends were 6 bases for V and 0 bases for J; bases not matched to a gene: 8. In germline, CDR1 is MNHEY, CDR2 SVGEGT. The CDR3 protein is CASSLTSAASYEQYF. The CDR3 DNA reads TGTGCCAGCAGCCTAACTAGCGCCGCCTCCTACGAGCAGTACTTC.

This clonotype was seen many times. V gene TRBV5-1 combines with J gene TRBJ1-1; tentative D call: TRBD1 (5 bases). CDR3 length equals 14 residues. V lost 7 bases, J lost 0 bases, and 13 bases lay in between. Per germline, CDR1 SGHRS and CDR2 YFSETQ. CDR3 residues: CASSGGEMNTEAFF. CDR3 coding DNA: TGCGCCAGCTCGGGAGGGGAAATGAACACTGAAGCTTTCTTT.

This clonotype was counted many times. The chain couples TRBV28 to TRBJ1-1; 9 bases fit TRBD1. From germline, CDR1 is MDHEN and CDR2 SYDVKM. The CDR3 contains 13 residues. J was trimmed by 2 bases and V by 6 bases; bases with no gene match: 1. The CDR3 here is CASRGQGNTEAFF. The DNA of the CDR3 is TGTGCCAGCAGGGGACAGGGAAACACTGAAGCTTTCTTT.

This clonotype was counted many times. This chain connects TRBV6-2 or TRBV6-3 to TRBJ2-1; 10 nucleotides match TRBD1. Per germline, CDR1 MNHEY and CDR2 SVGEGT. Trimming at V came to 7 bases and at J to 12 bases, leaving 9 bases not matched to a gene. This CDR3 comprises 13 residues. CDR3 loop: CASKRQGALRQFF. Here the CDR3 DNA reads TGTGCCAGCAAACGACAGGGGGCTTTGAGGCAGTTCTTC.

This clonotype was counted ten times or more. The chain employs TRBV10-3 and TRBJ2-5; TRBD1 might be the D (5 bases). The V gene lost 3 bases and the J gene lost 2 bases, with 10 bases spanning the gap. This CDR3 spans 14 amino acids. Per germline, CDR1 ENHRY and CDR2 SYGVKD. DNA of the CDR3: TGTGCCATCAGTGACTTCGACAGACAAGAGACCCAGTACTTC. Protein product: CAISDFDRQETQYF.

The chain carries TRBV6-2 or TRBV6-3 and TRBJ2-3, with 7 bases aligning to TRBD2. The CDR3 has 14 amino acids. V lost 7 bases and J lost 4; bases outside the gene matches: 8. From germline, CDR1 is MNHEY and CDR2 SVGEGT. CDR3 sequence reads: CASNPAGAPDTQYF. The CDR3 DNA reads TGTGCCAGCAACCCGGCGGGAGCCCCAGATACGCAGTATTTT.

This clonotype was detected many times. The gene calls are TRBV5-1 and TRBJ2-7, with 9 positions matching TRBD2. With 0 bases clipped from V and 0 bases from J, the junction kept 4 bases outside the gene matches. This CDR3 comprises 16 residues. From germline, CDR1 is SGHRS and CDR2 YFSETQ. The CDR3 DNA reads TGCGCCAGCAGCTTGGCAGTTAGCGGGAGCTCCTACGAGCAGTACTTC. Protein sequence: CASSLAVSGSSYEQYF.

V usage is TRBV18 and J usage is TRBJ2-3, with 7 bases fitting TRBD1. The assigned J gene may be wrong: the sequence end matches TRBJ2-5 better. The V gene's germline CDR1 is KGHSH and CDR2 LQKENI. The CDR3 consists of 18 residues. CDR3 sequence (DNA): TGTGCCAGCTCACCACCTATGATCACTGACAGGGCTCGGGAGACCCAGTACTTC. This encodes CASSPPMITDRARETQYF.

This clonotype was counted many times. The chain has TRBV3-1 and TRBJ2-3; possibly TRBD2 for D (6 bases). V was cut by 0 bases and J by 4 bases, with 17 bases left in between. The CDR3 totals 17 residues. The germline V gene has CDR1 LGHDT and CDR2 YNNKEL (reference sequence). The CDR3 loop reads CASSQDAGLPEPDTQYF. CDR3 nucleotides: TGTGCCAGCAGCCAAGATGCCGGACTACCGGAGCCAGATACGCAGTATTTT.

This clonotype appeared many times. This chain links TRBV20-1 with TRBJ2-7, with 9 bases identical to TRBD1. CDR1 is DFQATT, CDR2 SNEGSKA, per germline (reference sequence). With 3 bases clipped from V and 5 bases from J, the junction kept 11 bases outside the gene matches. The CDR3 consists of 15 residues. Here the CDR3 DNA reads TGCAGTGCTAGTGTTGGACAGGGGATGCTTGACGAGCAGTACTTC. Translating it yields CSASVGQGMLDEQYF.

The chain couples TRBV7-9 to TRBJ2-3; either TRBD1 or TRBD2 may fit D (5 bases each). V lost 8 bases, J lost 7 bases, and 19 bases lay in between. This CDR3 has 14 amino acids. Germline V gene sequence: CDR1 SEHNR, CDR2 FQNEAQ (reference sequence). The CDR3 here is CASESGQGPHTQYF. The CDR3 coding sequence is TGTGCCAGCGAGTCAGGGCAGGGACCGCATACGCAGTATTTT.

This clonotype appeared many times. V usage is TRBV11-1 and J usage is TRBJ2-1, with 13 bases fitting TRBD2. The junction had 16 bases not matched to a gene; V was cut back by 1 base and J by 4 bases. The V gene's germline CDR1 is SGHAT and CDR2 FQDESV (reference sequence). The CDR3 runs 21 residues. The CDR3 here is CASSLGGRGLAGTTHYNEQFF. The CDR3 DNA follows: TGTGCCAGCAGCTTAGGGGGGCGGGGACTAGCGGGGACTACCCATTACAATGAGCAGTTCTTC. Drawing the rest from reference TRBV11-1 and TRBJ2-1, the complete variable domain is EAEVAQSPRYKITEKSQAVAFWCDPISGHATLYWYRQILGQGPELLVQFQDESVVDDSQLPKDRFSAERLKGVDSTLKIQPAELGDSAMYLCASSLGGRGLAGTTHYNEQFFGPGTRLTVL.

The rearrangement links TRBV4-1 to TRBJ1-5; 10 positions agree with TRBD1. The germline V gene encodes CDR1 MGHRA and CDR2 YSYEKL. V shed 3 bases and J 4 bases; nucleotides not matched to a gene: 6. The CDR3 is 16 residues long. The CDR3 DNA reads TGCGCCAGCAGCCAGACACCGGGACAGGGGAATCAGCCCCAGCATTTT. Translating it yields CASSQTPGQGNQPQHF.

This clonotype was counted at least ten times. V usage is TRBV11-2 and J usage is TRBJ1-5; D is uncertain. Deletions cut 2 bases from V and 9 bases from J, with 11 bases between. Germline V gene sequence: CDR1 SGHAT, CDR2 FQNNGV. This CDR3 region has 13 residues. CDR3 bases: TGTGCCAGCAGCTTAACGGTTGAAGGGCCCCAGCATTTT. Its protein is CASSLTVEGPQHF.

This clonotype was counted ten times or more. The CDR3 spells CASSPETGGDADTQYF. The CDR3 DNA is TGTGCCAGCAGCCCGGAGACAGGGGGCGATGCAGATACGCAGTATTTT. The chain combines TRBV7-3 with TRBJ2-3; 10 bases are a match to TRBD1. The CDR3 totals 16 residues. With 5 bases clipped from V and 4 bases from J, the junction kept 9 bases outside the gene matches. Germline CDR1 and CDR2: SGHTA and FQGTGA.